This entry is about one T cell receptor (beta chain). Antigen: not known. The study ran the assay at deep level. Measured with immunoSEQ multiplex PCR; TCRdb has only the in-frame clones, and not every one. The table has about 480,000 clones, around 79% seen once; the top ten hold approximately 12%. These data belong to a study of shared clonotypes between healthy human individuals. Per the germline V gene, CDR1 is SGHNT and CDR2 is YENEEA. V gave up 2 bases and J gave up 16 bases, with 18 bases separating them. This CDR3 spans 13 amino acids. The study, taken as a whole, reports: What limited the represented genetic and exposure-history diversity was the small number of donors.

All donors were healthy HIV-negative adults lacking recent acute infections or vaccinations. Genomic DNA for unsorted samples, which was extracted with the QIAamp DNA Blood Mini kit, came from around 93 million PBMCs. The receptor comes from a woman aged 40 to 55 in good health. Some clones in this sample may be carry-over from other donors' samples. Sequencing was performed on PBMCs. The rearrangement joins TRBV11-3 to TRBJ2-1; D may be TRBD2 (6 bases). The CDR3 coding sequence is TGTGCCAGCAGCTTACCACCCGGGGACTCCCAATTCTTC. It yields the protein CASSLPPGDSQFF. Full variable domain (remainder filled in from reference TRBV11-3 and TRBJ2-1): EAGVVQSPRYKIIEKKQPVAFWCNPISGHNTLYWYLQNLGQGPELLIRYENEEAVDDSQLPKDRFSAERLKGVDSTLKIQPAELGDSAVYLCASSLPPGDSQFFGPGTRLTVL.